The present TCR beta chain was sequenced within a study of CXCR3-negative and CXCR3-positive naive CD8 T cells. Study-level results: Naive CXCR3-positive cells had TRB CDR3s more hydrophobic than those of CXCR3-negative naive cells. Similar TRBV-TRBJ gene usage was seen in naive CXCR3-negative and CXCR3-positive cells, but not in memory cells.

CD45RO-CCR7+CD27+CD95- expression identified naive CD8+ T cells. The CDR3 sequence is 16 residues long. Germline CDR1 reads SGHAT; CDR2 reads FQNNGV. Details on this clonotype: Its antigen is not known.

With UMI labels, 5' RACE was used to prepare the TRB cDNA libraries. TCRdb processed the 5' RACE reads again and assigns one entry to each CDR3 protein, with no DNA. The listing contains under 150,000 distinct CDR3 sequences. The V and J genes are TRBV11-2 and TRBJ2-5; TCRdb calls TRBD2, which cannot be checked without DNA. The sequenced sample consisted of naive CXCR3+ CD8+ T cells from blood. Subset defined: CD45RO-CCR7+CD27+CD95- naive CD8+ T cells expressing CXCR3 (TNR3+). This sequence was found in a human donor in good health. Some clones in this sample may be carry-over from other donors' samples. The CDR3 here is CASSWTSGGAVETQYF.